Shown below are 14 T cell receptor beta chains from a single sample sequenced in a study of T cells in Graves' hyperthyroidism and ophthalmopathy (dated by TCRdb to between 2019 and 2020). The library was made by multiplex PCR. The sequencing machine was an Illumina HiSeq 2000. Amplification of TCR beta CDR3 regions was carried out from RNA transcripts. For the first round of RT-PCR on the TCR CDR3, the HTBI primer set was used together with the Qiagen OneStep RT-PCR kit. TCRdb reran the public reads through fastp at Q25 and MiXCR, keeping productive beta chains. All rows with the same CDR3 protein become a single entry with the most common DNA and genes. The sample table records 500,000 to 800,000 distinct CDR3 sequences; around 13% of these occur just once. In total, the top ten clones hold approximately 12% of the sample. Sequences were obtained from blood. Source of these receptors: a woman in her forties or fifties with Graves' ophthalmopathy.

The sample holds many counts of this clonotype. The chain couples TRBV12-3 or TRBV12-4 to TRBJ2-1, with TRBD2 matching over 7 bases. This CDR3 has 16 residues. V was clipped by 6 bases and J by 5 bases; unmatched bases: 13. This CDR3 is CASSLTQRGLHNEQFF. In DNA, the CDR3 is TGTGCCAGCAGCCTCACGCAGCGGGGACTCCACAATGAGCAGTTCTTC.

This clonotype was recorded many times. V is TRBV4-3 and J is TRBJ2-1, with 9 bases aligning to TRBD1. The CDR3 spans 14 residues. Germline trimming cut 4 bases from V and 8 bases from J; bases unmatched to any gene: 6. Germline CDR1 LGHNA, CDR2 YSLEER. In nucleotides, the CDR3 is TGCGCCAGCAGCCCGGGGACAGGGATCGATGAGCAGTTCTTC. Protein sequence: CASSPGTGIDEQFF.

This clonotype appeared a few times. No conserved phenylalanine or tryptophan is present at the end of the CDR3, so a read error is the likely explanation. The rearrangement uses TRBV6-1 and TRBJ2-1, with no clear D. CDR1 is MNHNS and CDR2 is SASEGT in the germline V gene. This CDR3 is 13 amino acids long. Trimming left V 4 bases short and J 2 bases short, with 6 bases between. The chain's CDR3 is CASSAKTYNEQFL. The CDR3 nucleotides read TGTGCCAGCAGTGCTAAGACCTACAATGAGCAGTTCCTC.

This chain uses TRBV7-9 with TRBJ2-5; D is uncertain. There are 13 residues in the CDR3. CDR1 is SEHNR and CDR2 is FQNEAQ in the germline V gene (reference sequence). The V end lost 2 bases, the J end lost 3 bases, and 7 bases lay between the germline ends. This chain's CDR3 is CASSLNGKETQYF. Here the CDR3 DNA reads TGTGCCAGCAGCTTAAACGGAAAAGAGACCCAGTACTTC.

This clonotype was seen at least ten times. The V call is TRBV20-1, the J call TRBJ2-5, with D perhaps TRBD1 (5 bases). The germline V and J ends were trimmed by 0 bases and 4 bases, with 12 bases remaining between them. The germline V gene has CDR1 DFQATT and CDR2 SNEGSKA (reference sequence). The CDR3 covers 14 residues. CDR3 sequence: CSARDPKGPETQYF. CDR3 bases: TGCAGTGCTAGAGATCCTAAGGGGCCAGAGACCCAGTACTTC.

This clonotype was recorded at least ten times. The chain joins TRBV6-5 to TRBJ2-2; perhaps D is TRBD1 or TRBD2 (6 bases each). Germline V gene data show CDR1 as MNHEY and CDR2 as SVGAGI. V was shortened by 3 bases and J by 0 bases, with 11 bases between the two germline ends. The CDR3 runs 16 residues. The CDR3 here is CASSYGGGPNTGELFF. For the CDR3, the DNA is TGTGCCAGCAGTTATGGAGGGGGTCCGAACACCGGGGAGCTGTTTTTT.

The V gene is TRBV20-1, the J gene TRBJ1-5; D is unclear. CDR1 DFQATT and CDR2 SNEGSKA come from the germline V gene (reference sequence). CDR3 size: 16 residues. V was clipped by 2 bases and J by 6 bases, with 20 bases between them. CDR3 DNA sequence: TGCAGTGCTAGAACTCACAATTTCGGGCCCACTCAGCCCCAGCATTTT. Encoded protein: CSARTHNFGPTQPQHF.

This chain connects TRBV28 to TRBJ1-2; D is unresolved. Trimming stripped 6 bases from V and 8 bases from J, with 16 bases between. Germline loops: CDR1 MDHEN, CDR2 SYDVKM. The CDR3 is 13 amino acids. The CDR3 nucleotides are TGTGCCAGCAGCCCTCCCCTGACCAGGGGCTACACCTTC. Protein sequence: CASSPPLTRGYTF.

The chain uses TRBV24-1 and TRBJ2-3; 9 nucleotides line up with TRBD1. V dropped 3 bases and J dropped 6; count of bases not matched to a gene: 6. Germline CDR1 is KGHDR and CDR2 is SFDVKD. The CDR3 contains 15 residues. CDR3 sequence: CATSDGDRAWDTQYF. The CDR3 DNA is TGTGCCACCAGTGATGGGGACAGGGCTTGGGATACGCAGTATTTT.

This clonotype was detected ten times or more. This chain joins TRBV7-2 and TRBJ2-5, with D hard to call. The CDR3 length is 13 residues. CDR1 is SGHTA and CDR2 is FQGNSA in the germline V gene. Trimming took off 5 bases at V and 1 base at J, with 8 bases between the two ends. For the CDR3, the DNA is TGTGCCAGCAGCAAACAGAGCCAAGAGACCCAGTACTTC. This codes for CASSKQSQETQYF.

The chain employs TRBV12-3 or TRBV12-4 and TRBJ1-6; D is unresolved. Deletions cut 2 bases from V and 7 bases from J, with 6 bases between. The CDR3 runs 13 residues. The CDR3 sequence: CASSLRHNSPLHF. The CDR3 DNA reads TGTGCCAGCAGTTTAAGGCACAATTCACCCCTCCACTTT.

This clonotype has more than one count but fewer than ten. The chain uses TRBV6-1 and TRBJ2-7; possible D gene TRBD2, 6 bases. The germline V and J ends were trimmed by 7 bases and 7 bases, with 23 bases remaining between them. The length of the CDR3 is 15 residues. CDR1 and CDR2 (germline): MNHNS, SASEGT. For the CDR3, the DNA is TGTGCCAGCAATGACCAGCGCGGGATGTATTGGGAGCAGTACTTC. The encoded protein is CASNDQRGMYWEQYF.

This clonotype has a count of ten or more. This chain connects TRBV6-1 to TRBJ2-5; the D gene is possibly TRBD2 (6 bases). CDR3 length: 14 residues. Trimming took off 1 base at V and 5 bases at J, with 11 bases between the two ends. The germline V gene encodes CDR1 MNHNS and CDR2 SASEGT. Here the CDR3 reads CASSEETSWETQYF. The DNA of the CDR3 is TGTGCCAGCAGTGAAGAAACTAGCTGGGAGACCCAGTACTTC.

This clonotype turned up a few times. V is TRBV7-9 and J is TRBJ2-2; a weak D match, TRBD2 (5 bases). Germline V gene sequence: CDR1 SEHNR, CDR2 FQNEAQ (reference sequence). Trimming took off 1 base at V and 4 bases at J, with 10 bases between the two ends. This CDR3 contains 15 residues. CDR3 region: CASSLVWESTGELFF. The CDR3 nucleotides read TGTGCCAGCAGCTTAGTGTGGGAGAGCACCGGGGAGCTGTTTTTT.